The T cell receptor beta chain under discussion was sequenced for a study of T-cell memory formation after mild COVID-19. This CDR3 region has 14 residues. TCRdb ran MiXCR on the 5' RACE reads and lists one entry per CDR3 protein. The profile shows around 200,000 distinct CDR3 sequences, around 18% of them singletons. Points from the study as a whole: Pre-infection memory carried some responding clones, suggesting that cross-reactive memory joined. Mostly located in CM and EM were contracting CD4+ clones, with contracting CD8+ clones located in EMRA.

This clonotype has a handful of counts. The antigen is undetermined. The clonotype originates from a man between 18 and 29 years old who had mild COVID-19 (a few samples of this study predate the infection). Cell type and time point are not known. The sequenced sample consisted of PBMCs or a T cell subset sorted from them (not recorded which). J is TRBJ1-2 and V is TRBV21-1. TRBV21-1 is labeled a pseudogene. The CDR3 is CASSGKLRDYGYTF. CDR3 coding DNA: TGTGCCAGCAGCGGAAAGCTAAGGGACTATGGCTACACCTTC.